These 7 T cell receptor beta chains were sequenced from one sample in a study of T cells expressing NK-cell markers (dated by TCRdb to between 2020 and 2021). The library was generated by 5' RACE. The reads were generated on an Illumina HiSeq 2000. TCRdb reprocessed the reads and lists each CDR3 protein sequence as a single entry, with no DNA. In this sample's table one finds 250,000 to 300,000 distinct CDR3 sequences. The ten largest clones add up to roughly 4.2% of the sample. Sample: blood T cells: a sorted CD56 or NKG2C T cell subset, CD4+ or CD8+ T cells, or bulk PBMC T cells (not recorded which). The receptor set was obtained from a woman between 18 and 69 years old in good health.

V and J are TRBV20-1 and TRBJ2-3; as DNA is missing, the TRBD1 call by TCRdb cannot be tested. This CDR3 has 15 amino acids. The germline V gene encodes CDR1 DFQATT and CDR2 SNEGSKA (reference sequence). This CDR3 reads CSATKRGGDTDTQYF.

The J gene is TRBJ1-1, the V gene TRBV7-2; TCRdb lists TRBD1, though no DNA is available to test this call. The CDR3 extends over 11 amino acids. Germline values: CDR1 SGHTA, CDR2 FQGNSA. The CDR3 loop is CASSRGQGAFF.

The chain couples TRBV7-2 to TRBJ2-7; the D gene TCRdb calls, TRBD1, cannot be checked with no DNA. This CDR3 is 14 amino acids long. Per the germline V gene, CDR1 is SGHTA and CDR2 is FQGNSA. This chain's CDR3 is CASSFFRQGYEQYF.

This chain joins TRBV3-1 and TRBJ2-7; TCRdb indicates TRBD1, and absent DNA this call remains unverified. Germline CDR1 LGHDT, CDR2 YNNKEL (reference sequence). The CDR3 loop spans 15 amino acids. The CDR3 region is CASSQGQGGPYEQYF.

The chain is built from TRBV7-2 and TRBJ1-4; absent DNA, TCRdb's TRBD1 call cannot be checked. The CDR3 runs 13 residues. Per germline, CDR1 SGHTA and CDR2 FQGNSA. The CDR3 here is CASSLSRAEQLRF.

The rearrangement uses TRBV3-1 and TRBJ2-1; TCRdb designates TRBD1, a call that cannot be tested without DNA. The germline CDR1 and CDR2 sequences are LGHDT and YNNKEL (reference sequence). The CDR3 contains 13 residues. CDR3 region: CASSQVGRGEQFF.

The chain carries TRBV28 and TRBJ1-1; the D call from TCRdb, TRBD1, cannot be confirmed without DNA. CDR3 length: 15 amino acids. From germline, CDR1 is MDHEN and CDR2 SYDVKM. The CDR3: CASSSGTRGNTEAFF.